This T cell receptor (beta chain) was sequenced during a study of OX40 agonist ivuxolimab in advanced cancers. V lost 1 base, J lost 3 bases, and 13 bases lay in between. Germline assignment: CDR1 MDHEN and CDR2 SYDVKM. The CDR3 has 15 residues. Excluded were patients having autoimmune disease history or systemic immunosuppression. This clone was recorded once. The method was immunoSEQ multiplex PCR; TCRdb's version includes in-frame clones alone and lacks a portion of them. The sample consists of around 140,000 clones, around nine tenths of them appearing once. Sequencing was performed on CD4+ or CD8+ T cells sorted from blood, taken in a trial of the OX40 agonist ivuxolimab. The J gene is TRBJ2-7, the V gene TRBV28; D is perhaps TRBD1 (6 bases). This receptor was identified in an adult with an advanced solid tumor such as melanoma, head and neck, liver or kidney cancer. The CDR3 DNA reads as TGTGCCAGCAGTTTATACAGGGAGTATTACTACGAGCAGTACTTC. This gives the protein CASSLYREYYYEQYF.